Listed here are 16 T cell receptor beta chains from one sample, sequenced in a study of post-analysis software for immune sequencing data. Broader study findings: In patients, about 5 TRBV segments were more frequent than in controls, with TRBV5-6, TRBV5-1 and TRBV20-1 among them.

The TCR beta cDNA libraries contained unique molecular identifiers. A single record per CDR3 protein comes from TCRdb applying MiXCR to the PCR reads. The data show about 810,000 distinct CDR3 sequences, around 53% seen once. The antigens of these receptors remain unknown. Sequences were obtained from blood. These receptors came from a girl aged 10-17 years with multiple sclerosis.

The chain joins TRBV21-1 to TRBJ2-1; the table's D gene call, TRBD2, was not cross checked with the DNA. TRBV21-1 is a documented pseudogene. The CDR3 length is 17 residues. CDR3 residues: CASSLPGLAGSYNEQFF. The CDR3 DNA follows: TGTGCCAGCAGCCTTCCGGGACTAGCGGGTTCTTACAATGAGCAGTTCTTC.

The rearrangement uses TRBV20-1 and TRBJ1-2; D uncertain. The CDR3 covers 14 residues. The V and J ends lost 0 bases and 6 bases respectively, with 14 bases between them. Germline V lookup: CDR1 DFQATT, CDR2 SNEGSKA (reference sequence). The CDR3 loop is CSARDPKRVDGYTF. The CDR3 coding sequence is TGCAGTGCTAGAGATCCGAAACGCGTGGATGGCTACACCTTC.

This clonotype has more than one count but fewer than ten. The chain combines TRBV3-1 with TRBJ2-1; D might be TRBD2 (7 bases). CDR3 length: 14 amino acids. Trimming left V 5 bases short and J 7 bases short, with 15 bases between. Germline CDR1 reads LGHDT; CDR2 reads YNNKEL (reference sequence). CDR3 nucleotide sequence: TGTGCCAGCAGCTCCGGCGGGGGCTCGAATGAGCAGTTCTTC. Protein: CASSSGGGSNEQFF.

This clonotype was seen a handful of times. The V gene is TRBV29-1, the J gene TRBJ2-6; a possible D gene is TRBD1 (5 bases). This CDR3 has 13 amino acids. Germline V gene data show CDR1 as SQVTM and CDR2 as ANQGSEA. With 4 bases removed from V and 3 bases from J, the gap between germline ends came to 7 bases. CDR3 in amino acids: CSVGRDGANVLTF. CDR3 bases: TGCAGCGTTGGCAGGGATGGGGCCAACGTCCTGACTTTC. The full variable domain, in which reference TRBV29-1 and TRBJ2-6 provide the parts outside the CDR3, is SAVISQKPSRDICQRGTSLTIQCQVDSQVTMMFWYRQQPGQSLTLIATANQGSEATYESGFVIDKFPISRPNLTFSTLTVSNMSPEDSSIYLCSVGRDGANVLTFGAGSRLTVL.

The chain uses TRBV7-3 and TRBJ2-6; tentatively, D is TRBD2 (5 bases). The CDR3 sequence is 15 residues long. Trimming left V 5 bases short and J 2 bases short, with 10 bases between. Germline assignment: CDR1 SGHTA and CDR2 FQGTGA. The CDR3 protein is CASSTLGAGANVLTF. CDR3 nucleotides: TGTGCCAGCAGCACACTAGGTGCTGGGGCCAACGTCCTGACTTTC.

The chain's CDR3 is CASSLAFAGGLTTQYF. The CDR3, as DNA: TGCGCCAGCAGCTTGGCCTTTGCGGGAGGCCTCACTACGCAGTATTTT. V gene TRBV5-1 combines with J gene TRBJ2-3; 8 positions match TRBD2. V was pared by 0 bases and J by 8 bases, with 11 bases of the junction left unmatched. The CDR3 is 16 residues long. Germline CDR1 reads SGHRS; CDR2 reads YFSETQ.

This chain connects TRBV7-8 to TRBJ2-4; D call uncertain. The last part of the DNA fits TRBJ2-5 better; the J call may be wrong. This CDR3 has 17 residues. The germline CDR1 and CDR2 sequences are SGHVS and FQNEAQ. The CDR3 bases are TGTGCCAGCAGCGTCAGGCCGCCGGCGATGCCCCAAGAGACCCAGTACTTC. Amino acid sequence: CASSVRPPAMPQETQYF.

This clonotype was found a few times. This chain links TRBV7-2 with TRBJ2-1; D may be TRBD2 (6 bases). Trimming stripped 2 bases from V and 3 bases from J, with 14 bases between. CDR1 is SGHTA, CDR2 FQGNSA, per germline. The CDR3 is 16 residues long. In DNA, the CDR3 is TGTGCCAGCAGCTTATTGGGAGGCCGTGTCTACAATGAGCAGTTCTTC. Its protein is CASSLLGGRVYNEQFF.

The chain recombines TRBV20-1 with TRBJ2-2; unclear D gene. This CDR3 contains 13 residues. Per germline, CDR1 DFQATT and CDR2 SNEGSKA (reference sequence). Trimming left V 0 bases short and J 5 bases short, with 7 bases between. The CDR3 spells CSARDLVTGELFF. The DNA of the CDR3 is TGCAGTGCTAGAGATCTAGTGACCGGGGAGCTGTTTTTT.

This chain uses TRBV2 with TRBJ2-5; D uncertain. Trimming left V 7 bases short and J 0 bases short, with 9 bases between. This CDR3 comprises 13 residues. Per the germline V gene, CDR1 is SNHLY and CDR2 is FYNNEI. The CDR3 is CASILVNQETQYF. The DNA for the CDR3 is TGTGCCAGCATTCTAGTTAACCAAGAGACCCAGTACTTC. The full variable domain, rest sourced from reference TRBV2 and TRBJ2-5, is EPEVTQTPSHQVTQMGQEVILRCVPISNHLYFYWYRQILGQKVEFLVSFYNNEISEKSEIFDDQFSVERPDGSNFTLKIRSTKLEDSAMYFCASILVNQETQYFGPGTRLLVL.

The CDR3 region is CAISVGQGGFQETQYF. CDR3 nucleotide sequence: TGTGCCATCAGTGTAGGACAGGGAGGGTTCCAAGAGACCCAGTACTTC. The V gene is TRBV10-3, the J gene TRBJ2-5; D may be TRBD1 (8 bases). The CDR3 has 16 residues. Germline V lookup: CDR1 ENHRY, CDR2 SYGVKD. V lost 4 bases and J 1 base, leaving 16 bases between the germline ends.

V is TRBV20-1 and J is TRBJ2-1; TRBD2 might be the D (6 bases). Germline V gene lookup returns CDR1 DFQATT and CDR2 SNEGSKA (reference sequence). This CDR3 comprises 16 residues. Trimming removed 4 bases at V and 0 bases at J, with 16 bases between. The CDR3 sequence: CSAIQVAASSYNEQFF. CDR3 in DNA: TGCAGTGCTATCCAAGTAGCGGCGAGCTCCTACAATGAGCAGTTCTTC.

The CDR3 region is CASSSTTRGAFF. The CDR3 DNA reads as TGTGCCAGCTCGAGCACCACCCGGGGAGCTTTCTTT. The J gene is TRBJ1-1, the V gene TRBV18; unclear D gene. The CDR3 sequence is 12 residues long. With 6 bases removed from V and 10 bases from J, the gap between germline ends came to 15 bases. The germline CDR1 and CDR2 sequences are KGHSH and LQKENI.

There are a few counts of this clonotype. This chain links TRBV29-1 with TRBJ2-4; no firm D call. The CDR3 sequence is 13 residues long. In germline, CDR1 is SQVTM, CDR2 ANQGSEA. The V end was cut by 2 bases, the J end by 5 bases, with 10 bases between. This chain's CDR3 is CSVEQARENIQYF. The CDR3 DNA reads as TGCAGCGTTGAACAGGCCCGTGAAAACATTCAGTACTTC. The variable domain in full, completed from reference TRBV29-1 and TRBJ2-4, reads SAVISQKPSRDICQRGTSLTIQCQVDSQVTMMFWYRQQPGQSLTLIATANQGSEATYESGFVIDKFPISRPNLTFSTLTVSNMSPEDSSIYLCSVEQARENIQYFGAGTRLSVL.

This clonotype was counted between two and nine times. The genes are TRBV7-6 and TRBJ2-2; no definite D call. The CDR3 runs to 12 residues. V dropped 3 bases and J dropped 3 bases, with 2 bases sitting between them. CDR1 and CDR2 (germline): SGHVS, FNYEAQ. CDR3: CASSFDTGELFF. The DNA of the CDR3 is TGTGCCAGCAGCTTCGACACCGGGGAGCTGTTTTTT. Together with reference TRBV7-6 and TRBJ2-2, the CDR3 gives the full variable domain: GAGVSQSPRYKVTKRGQDVALRCDPISGHVSLYWYRQALGQGPEFLTYFNYEAQQDKSGLPNDRFSAERPEGSISTLTIQRTEQRDSAMYRCASSFDTGELFFGEGSRLTVL.

The V call is TRBV27, the J call TRBJ2-5, with 7 bases lining up with TRBD1. V gave up 5 bases and J gave up 3 bases; unmatched junction bases: 6. Per the germline V gene, CDR1 is MNHEY and CDR2 is SMNVEV (reference sequence). This CDR3 comprises 14 residues. The CDR3 sequence is CASSQLQGKETQYF. The DNA for the CDR3 is TGTGCCAGCAGTCAACTACAGGGGAAAGAGACCCAGTACTTC.